This T cell receptor (beta chain) emerged from a study of regulatory T cells in long-lasting Graves disease. Only a few counts were recorded for this clonotype. Indicated time point: newly diagnosed GD, antithyroid drugs for less than 3 months. TCR sequences were obtained from RNA taken from PBMCs. The germline V gene encodes CDR1 SEHNR and CDR2 FQNEAQ (reference sequence). Trimming stripped 2 bases from V and 8 bases from J, with 9 bases between. CDR3 length equals 12 residues. HTBI primers from iRepertoire and Arm-PCR of CDR3 regions yielded the TCR beta libraries. TCRdb re-called the multiplex PCR reads with MiXCR, one entry per CDR3 protein. This sample has around 420,000 distinct CDR3 sequences, with approximately 16% found just once. The same data also went into a second study, on T cells in Graves' hyperthyroidism and ophthalmopathy. That paper adds: Blood shared most expanded thyroid clonotypes above 0.001.

The sample in question was peripheral blood mononuclear cells (PBMCs), obtained at new diagnosis, from a patient treated with antithyroid drugs. This TCR was recovered from a middle-aged woman with Graves disease. The J gene is TRBJ1-2, the V gene TRBV7-9; D possibly corresponds to TRBD1 (5 bases). This chain's CDR3 is CASSLSHRGYTF. CDR3 nucleotides: TGTGCCAGCAGCTTATCCCACAGGGGCTACACCTTC.